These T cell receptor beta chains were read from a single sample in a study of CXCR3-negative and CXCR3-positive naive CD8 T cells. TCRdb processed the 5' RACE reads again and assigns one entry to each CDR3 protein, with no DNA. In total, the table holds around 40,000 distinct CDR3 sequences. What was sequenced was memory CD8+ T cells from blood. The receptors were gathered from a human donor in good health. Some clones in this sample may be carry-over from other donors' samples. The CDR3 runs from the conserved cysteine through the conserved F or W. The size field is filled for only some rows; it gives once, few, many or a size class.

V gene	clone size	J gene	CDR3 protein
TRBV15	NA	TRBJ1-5	CATSRDGGGGQPQHF
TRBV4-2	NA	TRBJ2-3	CASSQEGTAGGPPDTQYF
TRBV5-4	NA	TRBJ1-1	CASSFGTGVPEAFF
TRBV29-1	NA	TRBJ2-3	CSVEVADGTDTQYF
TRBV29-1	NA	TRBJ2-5	CSVGGGRETQYF
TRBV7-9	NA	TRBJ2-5	CAITTTGGETQYF
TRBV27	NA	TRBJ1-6	CASRSRDRGNSPLHF
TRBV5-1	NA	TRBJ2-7	CASSLFIVDDLYEQYF
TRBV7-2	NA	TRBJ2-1	CASSLAGGPSNEQFF
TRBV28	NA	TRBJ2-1	CASSAPVVAISFHEQFF
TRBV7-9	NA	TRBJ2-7	CASSIGRGGSYEQYF
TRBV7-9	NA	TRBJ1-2	CASSPARVYGYTF
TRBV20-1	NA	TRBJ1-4	CSARRVDEKLFF
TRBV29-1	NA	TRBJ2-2	CSVVPEAGELFF
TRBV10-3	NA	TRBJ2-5	CAISESSGETQYF
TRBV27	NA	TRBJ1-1	CASSLIQPGTEAFF
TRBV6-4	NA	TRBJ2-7	CASSGRRLTSSYEQYF
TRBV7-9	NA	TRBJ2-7	CASSFPRSGSQPYEQYF
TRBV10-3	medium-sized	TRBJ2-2	CAISPSDPRTGELFF
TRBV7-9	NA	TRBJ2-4	CASSPFSRGASAKNIQYF
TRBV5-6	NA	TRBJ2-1	CASSLGTSNEQFF
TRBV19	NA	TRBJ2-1	CASSIEGLAANNEQFF
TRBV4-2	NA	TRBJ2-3	CASSHPAGSGKGEDTQYF
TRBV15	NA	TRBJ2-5	CATSSWDGETQYF
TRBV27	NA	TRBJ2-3	CASSDLLAGGPDTQYF
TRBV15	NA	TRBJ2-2	CATSRGQNTGELFF
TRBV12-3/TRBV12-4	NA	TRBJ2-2	CATTPPNTGELFF
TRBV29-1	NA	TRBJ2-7	CSLRVPPDYEQYF
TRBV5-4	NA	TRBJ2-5	CASSLLGAIVETQYF
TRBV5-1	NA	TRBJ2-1	CASSLEGSGSAYNEQFF
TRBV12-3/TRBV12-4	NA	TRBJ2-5	CASSPTSGSLETQYF
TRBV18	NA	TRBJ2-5	CASSPDRGEETQYF
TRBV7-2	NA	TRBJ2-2	CASSFWSGGSTGELFF
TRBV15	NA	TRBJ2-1	CATSRTRGPEQFF
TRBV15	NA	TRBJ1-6	CATTIRGNYNSPLHF
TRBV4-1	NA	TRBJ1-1	CASSQDGVANTEAFF
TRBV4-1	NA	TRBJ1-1	CASSQDVGGTEAFF
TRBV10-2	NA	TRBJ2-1	CASQATLGLAANEQFF
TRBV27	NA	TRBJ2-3	CASSPNLLLAGGPADTQYF
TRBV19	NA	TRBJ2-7	CASSPGLAGAYEQYF
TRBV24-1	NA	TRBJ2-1	CATSDLGAGSPNEQFF